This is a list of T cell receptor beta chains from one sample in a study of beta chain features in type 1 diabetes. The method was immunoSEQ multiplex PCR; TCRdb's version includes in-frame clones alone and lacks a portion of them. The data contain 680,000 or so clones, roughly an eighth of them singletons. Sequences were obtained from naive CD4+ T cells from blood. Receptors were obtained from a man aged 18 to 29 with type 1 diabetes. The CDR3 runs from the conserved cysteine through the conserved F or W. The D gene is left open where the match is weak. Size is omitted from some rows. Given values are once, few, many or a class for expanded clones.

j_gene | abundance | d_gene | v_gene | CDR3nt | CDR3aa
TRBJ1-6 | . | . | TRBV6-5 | TGTGCCAGCTCGAACCAAAATTCACCCCTCCACTTT | CASSNQNSPLHF
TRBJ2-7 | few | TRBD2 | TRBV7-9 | TGTGCCGTCCAGGGAGGGTACGAGCAGTACTTC | CAVQGGYEQYF
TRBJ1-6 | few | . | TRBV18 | TGTGCCAGCTCATCGGGACAACCAGATAAAAATTCACCCCTCCACTTT | CASSSGQPDKNSPLHF
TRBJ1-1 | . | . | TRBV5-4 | TGTGCCAGCAGCTCTTCGTTGGACAGCACTGAAGCTTTCTTT | CASSSSLDSTEAFF
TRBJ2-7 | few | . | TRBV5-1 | TGCGCCAGCAGCACGGGCGCCGCCTACGAGCAGTACTTC | CASSTGAAYEQYF
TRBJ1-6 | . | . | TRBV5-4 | TGTGCCAGCAGCGGGCCGGGACAAAAGATGGATTCACCCCTCCACTTT | CASSGPGQKMDSPLHF
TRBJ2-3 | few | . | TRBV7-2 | TGTGCCAGCAGCTTAGCTGGGGGGCACACAGATACGCAGTATTTT | CASSLAGGHTDTQYF
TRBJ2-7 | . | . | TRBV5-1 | TGCGCCAGCAGCTTGGTAGCAGGGAACTACGAGCAGTACTTC | CASSLVAGNYEQYF
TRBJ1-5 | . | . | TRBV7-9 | TGTGCCAGCAGCTCCCGGGGGGGGCCCAATCAGCCCCAGCATTTT | CASSSRGGPNQPQHF
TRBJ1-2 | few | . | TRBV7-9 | TGTGCCAGCAGCTCGACAGAGAACTATGGCTACACCTTC | CASSSTENYGYTF
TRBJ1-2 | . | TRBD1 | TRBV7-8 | TGTGCCAGCAGCCCTACCCGAGCAGGGGGCTATGGCTACACCTTC | CASSPTRAGGYGYTF
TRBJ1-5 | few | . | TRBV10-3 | TGTGCCATCAAGGAGACAGGCACCAATCAGCCCCAGCATTTT | CAIKETGTNQPQHF
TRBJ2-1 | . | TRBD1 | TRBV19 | TGTGCCAGTAGTTCGGGACAGGGTTTTGCCAATGAGCAGTTCTTC | CASSSGQGFANEQFF
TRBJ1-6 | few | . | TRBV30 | TGTGCCTGGAGGGGGGGGACCCAGAAGAATAATTCACCCCTCCACTTT | CAWRGGTQKNNSPLHF
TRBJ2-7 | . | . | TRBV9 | TGTGCCAGCAGCCGGTCAGGAAGCTCCTACGAGCAGTACTTC | CASSRSGSSYEQYF
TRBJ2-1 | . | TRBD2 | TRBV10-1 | TGCGCCAGCAGTGAGTCGCTTCCCGGACTAGCGGGGCAATACAATGAGCAGTTCTTC | CASSESLPGLAGQYNEQFF
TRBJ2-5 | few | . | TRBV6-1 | TGTGCCAGCAGCCACCTTACCATAGAGGAGACCCAGTACTTC | CASSHLTIEETQYF
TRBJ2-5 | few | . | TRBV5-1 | TGCGCCAGCAGCTTGACGGCTTATCAAGAGACCCAGTACTTC | CASSLTAYQETQYF
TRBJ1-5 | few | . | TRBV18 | TGTGCCAGCTCACAGACGGGCCATCAGCCCCAGCATTTT | CASSQTGHQPQHF
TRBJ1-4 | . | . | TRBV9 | TGTGCCAGCAGCCCGGCCCTACATGGGGGCGATGAAAAACTGTTTTTT | CASSPALHGGDEKLFF
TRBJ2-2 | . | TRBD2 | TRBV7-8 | TGTGCCAGCAGCTTAGCTTTGGGGACTAGAGGTACCGGGGAGCTGTTTTTT | CASSLALGTRGTGELFF
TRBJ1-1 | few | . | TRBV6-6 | TGTGCCAGCAGTTACGACACTGAAGCTTTCTTT | CASSYDTEAFF
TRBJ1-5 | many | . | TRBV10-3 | TGTGCCATCAGTGTGGGTGTGGATCAGCCCCAGCATTTT | CAISVGVDQPQHF
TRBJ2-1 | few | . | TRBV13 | TGTGCCAGCGCTATTGGCGTCCCCTGGGATGAGCAGTTCTTC | CASAIGVPWDEQFF
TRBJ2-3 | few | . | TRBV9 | TGTGCCAGCAGCACCCGTCCCTTAGATACGCAGTATTTT | CASSTRPLDTQYF
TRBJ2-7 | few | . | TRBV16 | TGTGCCAGCAGACGTATGGGGGGCGAGCAGTACTTC | CASRRMGGEQYF